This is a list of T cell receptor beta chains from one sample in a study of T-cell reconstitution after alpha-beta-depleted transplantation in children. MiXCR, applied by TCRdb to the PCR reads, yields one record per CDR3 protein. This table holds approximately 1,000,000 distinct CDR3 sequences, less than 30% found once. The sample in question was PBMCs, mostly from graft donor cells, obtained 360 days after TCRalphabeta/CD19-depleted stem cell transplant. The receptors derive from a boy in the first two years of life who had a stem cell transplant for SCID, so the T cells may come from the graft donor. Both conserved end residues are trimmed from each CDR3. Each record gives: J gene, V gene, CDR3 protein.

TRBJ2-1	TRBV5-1	ASSPGLDYGWDNEQF
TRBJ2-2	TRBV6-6	ASSYRLSGELF
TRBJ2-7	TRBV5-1	ASSLYPTGADEQY
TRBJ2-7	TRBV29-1	SVVGTDEQY
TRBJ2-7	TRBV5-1	ASSSDIGQAPKEQY
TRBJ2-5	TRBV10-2	ASSESGRGETQY
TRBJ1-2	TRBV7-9	ASSPDSTGISGYT
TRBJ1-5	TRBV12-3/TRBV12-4	ASSLGQGISNQPQH
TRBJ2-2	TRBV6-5	ASSYPIGGLAGNTGELF
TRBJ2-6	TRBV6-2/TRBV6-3	ASSYSSASGANVLT
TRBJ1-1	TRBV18	ASSRIDSITEAF
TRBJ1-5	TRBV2	ASSPDRYSNQPQH
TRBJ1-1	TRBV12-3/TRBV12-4	ASGRGDLNTEAF
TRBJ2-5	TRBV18	ASSPVSGQGETQY
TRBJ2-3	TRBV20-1	SADPSTRTDTQY
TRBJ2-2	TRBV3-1	ASSQPPRGTGELF
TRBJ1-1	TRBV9	ASSAGRMNTEAF
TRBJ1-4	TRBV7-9	ASSLGQHPNEKLF
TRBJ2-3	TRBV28	ASSFDREPDTQY
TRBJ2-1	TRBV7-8	ASSSHRGTYNEQF
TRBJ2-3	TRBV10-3	AISSPGQGKSTDTQY
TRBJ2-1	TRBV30	AWSGGRDEQF